These T cell receptor beta chains were read from a single sample in a study of T cell repertoires and HLA-DP antigens. Using immunoSEQ multiplex PCR, the repertoire was profiled, and TCRdb retains in-frame clones only, with some absent. The repertoire holds around 100,000 clones, with almost 95% as singletons. The antigens of these receptors remain unknown. Sequenced material: CD4+ T cells from PBMCs. All receptors derive from a woman younger than 30 in good health and CMV-seronegative. CDR3s include the opening cysteine and the closing phenylalanine or tryptophan. A D gene is named only where the DNA matches it firmly. Expanded clones get a size class; other rows say once, few or many, or leave the size out.

j_gene | v_gene | len | abundance | d_gene | CDR3nt | CDR3aa
TRBJ1-1 | TRBV4-1 | 16 | few | - | TGCGCCAGCAGCCATGCCTTGGGACGCAAGAACACTGAAGCTTTCTTT | CASSHALGRKNTEAFF
TRBJ2-5 | TRBV27 | 13 | - | - | TGTGCCAGCATTGGATGGGATCAGGAGACCCAGTACTTC | CASIGWDQETQYF
TRBJ2-1 | TRBV12-1 | 16 | - | - | TGTGCCAGCAGCTTCCCTACTAGCGGTACCTACAATGAGCAGTTCTTC | CASSFPTSGTYNEQFF
TRBJ2-1 | TRBV28 | 16 | - | - | TGTGCCAGCAGTTTATCCCGAAAAAGCTCCTACAATGAGCAGTTCTTC | CASSLSRKSSYNEQFF
TRBJ1-1 | TRBV12-5 | 13 | - | - | TGTGCTAGTGGCCAGGACGGGTACACTGAAGCTTTCTTT | CASGQDGYTEAFF
TRBJ1-5 | TRBV28 | 14 | - | TRBD1 | TGTGCCAGCAGTAGACAGGGGGCCCATCAGCCCCAGCATTTT | CASSRQGAHQPQHF
TRBJ1-3 | TRBV7-2 | 14 | - | - | TGTGCCAGCAGGGGACCAAACTCTGGAAACACCATATATTTT | CASRGPNSGNTIYF
TRBJ2-2 | TRBV5-1 | 16 | - | TRBD2 | TGCGCCAGCAGCTTTTCTAGCGGGGCCAACACCGGGGAGCTGTTTTTT | CASSFSSGANTGELFF
TRBJ2-3 | TRBV14 | 16 | - | - | TGTGCCAGCAGCCGAATAGGCCAGGGGTGGACAGATACGCAGTATTTT | CASSRIGQGWTDTQYF
TRBJ2-3 | TRBV7-6 | 11 | - | - | TGTGCCAAAGGCACCACAGATACGCAGTATTTT | CAKGTTDTQYF
TRBJ1-2 | TRBV5-1 | 15 | - | - | TGCGCCAGCAGCTCCCGAGGAGCGGTGCCCCATGGCTACACCTTC | CASSSRGAVPHGYTF
TRBJ2-3 | TRBV5-1 | 17 | - | TRBD1 | TGCGCCAGCAGCTTAGAATGGACAGGGGGCGTCACAGATACGCAGTATTTT | CASSLEWTGGVTDTQYF
TRBJ2-6 | TRBV19 | 14 | - | - | TGTGCCAGTAGTAAGGGCTCTGGGGCCAACGTCCTGACTTTC | CASSKGSGANVLTF
TRBJ1-2 | TRBV7-8 | 15 | - | TRBD1 | TGTGCCAGCAGCCCGGGACAGAGTGGTGCCTATGGCTACACCTTC | CASSPGQSGAYGYTF
TRBJ2-5 | TRBV9 | 16 | - | TRBD1 | TGTGCCAGCAGCCTACGACAGGGGGATGTATGGGAGACCCAGTACTTC | CASSLRQGDVWETQYF
TRBJ1-1 | TRBV11-3 | 13 | - | - | TGTGCCAGCAGCTTAGGCCCTGAGACCGAAGCTTTCTTT | CASSLGPETEAFF
TRBJ2-3 | TRBV2 | 15 | - | TRBD1 | TGTGCCAGCAGTTGGGACAGGGAGAACACAGATACGCAGTATTTT | CASSWDRENTDTQYF
TRBJ2-5 | TRBV10-1 | 15 | - | TRBD2 | TGCGCCAACCCGAGGACTAGCGGTAACCAAGAGACCCAGTACTTC | CANPRTSGNQETQYF
TRBJ1-4 | TRBV5-1 | 14 | - | TRBD1 | TGCGCCAGCAGCTACCAGGGGGGGAGTGAAAAACTGTTTTTT | CASSYQGGSEKLFF
TRBJ1-1 | TRBV30 | 14 | once | TRBD1 | TGTGCCTGGGGGACTCAGGGGGTTGGTACTGAAGCTTTCTTT | CAWGTQGVGTEAFF
TRBJ1-2 | TRBV11-1 | 13 | - | - | TGTGCCAGCAGCTTTGACACGGCCGATGGCTACACCTTC | CASSFDTADGYTF
TRBJ2-1 | TRBV18 | 17 | - | - | TGTGCCAGCTCACTTTTTTTGAATGTGGATTTCTACAATGAGCAGTTCTTC | CASSLFLNVDFYNEQFF
TRBJ2-1 | TRBV19 | 16 | - | - | TGTGCCAGTAGTATAGGGGGGGTCTTACCCCAAAATGAGCAGTTCTTC | CASSIGGVLPQNEQFF
TRBJ1-3 | TRBV27 | 14 | - | TRBD1 | TGTGCCAGCAGTTTACAGGGGGTGGGAAACACCATATATTTT | CASSLQGVGNTIYF
TRBJ1-1 | TRBV29-1 | 13 | - | - | TGCAGCGTTGAATCGGACCTGGGCACTGAAGCTTTCTTT | CSVESDLGTEAFF